Following are 20 T cell receptor beta chains from one sample sequenced in a study of post-analysis software for immune sequencing data. The authors incorporated unique molecular identifiers into the TCR beta cDNA libraries. TCRdb recomputed calls from the PCR reads with MiXCR, one row per CDR3 protein. Of 750,000 to 900,000 distinct CDR3 sequences listed, 46% are singletons. Study observations and caveats: Compared with controls, patients had more of roughly five TRBV segments, including TRBV5-6, TRBV5-1 and TRBV20-1.

For these TCRs, the target antigens are not known. Sequencing was carried out using blood. The receptors come from a girl between 5 and 17 years old with multiple sclerosis.

The chain couples TRBV20-1 to TRBJ2-1; unclear D gene. V shed 3 bases and J shed 0 bases, with 12 bases lying between them. The CDR3 spans 15 residues. CDR1 and CDR2 (germline): DFQATT, SNEGSKA (reference sequence). In nucleotides, the CDR3 is TGCAGTGCTAGTCAGGCCGTTAGCTCCTACAATGAGCAGTTCTTC. Protein: CSASQAVSSYNEQFF.

The chain recombines TRBV4-1 with TRBJ2-7; D is unclear. This CDR3 comprises 14 residues. In germline, CDR1 is MGHRA, CDR2 YSYEKL. V lost 1 base, J lost 7 bases, and 14 bases lay in between. The CDR3 DNA is TGCGCCAGCAGCCAAGGACCCTTATCGCGGGAGCAGTACTTC. Protein: CASSQGPLSREQYF.

V usage is TRBV12-3 or TRBV12-4 and J usage is TRBJ2-5, with TRBD2 matching 9 bases. Near its end, the DNA agrees better with TRBJ2-7, so the J call may be wrong. CDR3 length: 17 amino acids. CDR3 sequence (DNA): TGTGCCAGCAGTTTAGCCCTCTCCGCGGGAGGGCCCCACGAGCAGTACTTC. Its translation: CASSLALSAGGPHEQYF.

The chain has TRBV20-1 and TRBJ2-4, with TRBD1 identical over 12 bases. The V segment lost 6 bases and the J segment 6 bases; nucleotides outside the gene matches: 6. The length of the CDR3 is 14 residues. CDR1 and CDR2 from the germline V gene are DFQATT and SNEGSKA (reference sequence). CDR3 region: CSANRDRGRNIQYF. The DNA for the CDR3 is TGCAGTGCGAACCGGGACAGGGGGCGAAACATTCAGTACTTC.

This sequence joins TRBV20-1 and TRBJ1-5; D unresolved. This CDR3 comprises 15 residues. V was clipped by 5 bases and J by 3 bases, with 17 bases between them. The germline V gene has CDR1 DFQATT and CDR2 SNEGSKA (reference sequence). CDR3 residues: CSAYPDGLLNQPQHF. The DNA of the CDR3 is TGCAGTGCTTATCCCGACGGTTTACTCAATCAGCCCCAGCATTTT.

To note about this clonotype: One end of the junction varies from germline; a read error may be responsible. The chain joins TRBV7-2 to TRBJ2-3, with D hard to call. Germline V gene data show CDR1 as SGHTA and CDR2 as FQGNSA. This CDR3 has 16 amino acids. The CDR3 reads CASSSLQVMFTDMQYF. The CDR3, as DNA: TGTGCCAGCAGCTCCCTCCAGGTGATGTTCACAGATATGCAGTATTTT.

This sequence joins TRBV12-3 or TRBV12-4 and TRBJ2-5; 8 positions agree with TRBD1. The CDR3 spans 15 residues. The trim removed 6 bases at V and 0 bases at J, leaving 6 bases unmatched. The CDR3 loop reads CASSKTGADQETQYF. The CDR3 region has the DNA TGTGCCAGCAGCAAGACAGGGGCCGACCAAGAGACCCAGTACTTC.

The chain employs TRBV27 and TRBJ2-3; TRBD1 might be the D (5 bases). Germline V gene data show CDR1 as MNHEY and CDR2 as SMNVEV (reference sequence). V lost 5 bases and J 5 bases, leaving 14 bases between the germline ends. CDR3 length: 14 residues. Written as DNA, the CDR3 is TGTGCCAGCAGTCCCCGATCAGGGATAGATACGCAGTATTTT. Encoded protein: CASSPRSGIDTQYF.

This rearrangement joins TRBV29-1 to TRBJ2-1; D uncertain. Germline CDR1 is SQVTM and CDR2 is ANQGSEA. V was trimmed by 7 bases and J by 10 bases, leaving 17 bases between them. The CDR3 is 12 amino acids. The CDR3 region has the DNA TGCAGCGCTCGGACCTACAGCGAAGAGCAGTTCTTC. This sequence encodes CSARTYSEEQFF.

In DNA, the CDR3 is TGTGCCAGCACTTCTACCGTAGAGGAGCAGCACCGGGAGACCCAGTACTTC. Encoded protein: CASTSTVEEQHRETQYF. The genes are TRBV21-1 and TRBJ2-5. TRBV21-1 is a pseudogene segment. The CDR3 totals 17 residues.

In its sample, this clonotype was seen a few times. The gene calls are TRBV6-5 and TRBJ1-1; D possibly corresponds to TRBD1 (5 bases). The V end was cut by 8 bases, the J end by 3 bases, with 19 bases between. The germline CDR1 and CDR2 sequences are MNHEY and SVGAGI. The CDR3 is 15 amino acids. CDR3 nucleotide sequence: TGTGCCAGCCGCGTTAACCAGGGTTTGCACACTGAAGCTTTCTTT. Translated, it gives CASRVNQGLHTEAFF.

The J gene is TRBJ1-6, the V gene TRBV10-3; D remains unclear. CDR3 length: 14 amino acids. Germline CDR1 and CDR2: ENHRY and SYGVKD. The V gene lost 2 bases and the J gene lost 7 bases, with 9 bases spanning the gap. The CDR3 spells CAISEVRSNSPLHF. The CDR3, as DNA: TGTGCCATCAGTGAGGTCCGATCCAATTCACCCCTCCACTTT.

The gene calls are TRBV16 and TRBJ2-7, with a weak D call TRBD1 (5 bases). The germline CDR1 and CDR2 sequences are KGHSY and FQNENV. The CDR3 runs to 13 residues. V shed 1 base and J shed 4 bases, with 8 bases lying between them. The CDR3 protein is CASSQLDTYEQYF. The CDR3 bases are TGTGCCAGCAGCCAATTGGACACTTACGAGCAGTACTTC.

This clonotype has only a few counts. The V gene is TRBV29-1, the J gene TRBJ2-1; 8 bases are shared with TRBD1. Germline lookup yields CDR1 SQVTM and CDR2 ANQGSEA. The V segment lost 5 bases and the J segment 0 bases; nucleotides outside the gene matches: 3. The CDR3 contains 14 residues. In nucleotides, the CDR3 is TGCAGCGTTACTACAGGGGGCTCCTACAATGAGCAGTTCTTC. Its protein is CSVTTGGSYNEQFF.

The chain employs TRBV20-1 and TRBJ2-5; TRBD1 is a possible D gene (5 bases). V gave up 2 bases and J gave up 4 bases, with 11 bases separating them. The length of the CDR3 is 13 residues. Germline values: CDR1 DFQATT, CDR2 SNEGSKA (reference sequence). DNA of the CDR3: TGCAGTGCTAGACCAGGGTGGGGAGAGACCCAGTACTTC. It is translated as CSARPGWGETQYF.

V and J are TRBV29-1 and TRBJ2-5; D may be TRBD2 (6 bases). Germline V gives CDR1 SQVTM, CDR2 ANQGSEA. V was clipped by 0 bases and J by 2 bases, with 13 bases between them. The CDR3 loop spans 15 amino acids. In nucleotides, the CDR3 is TGCAGCGTTGAAGAGGAGGGCTGGGGGCAAGAGACCCAGTACTTC. It codes for CSVEEEGWGQETQYF.

The sample holds a few counts of this clonotype. Written as DNA, the CDR3 is TGTGCCAGCAGCTTCGCGCAGGGCTACGAGCAGTACTTC. It is translated as CASSFAQGYEQYF. This chain uses TRBV7-6 with TRBJ2-7, with TRBD1 as a possible D gene (5 bases). V lost 3 bases, J lost 3 bases, and 9 bases lay in between. The CDR3 runs to 13 residues. The germline CDR1 and CDR2 sequences are SGHVS and FNYEAQ.

The chain carries TRBV7-8 and TRBJ1-5, with D possibly being TRBD1 (6 bases). Deletions cut 1 base from V and 3 bases from J, with 10 bases between. This CDR3 contains 15 residues. Germline V lookup: CDR1 SGHVS, CDR2 FQNEAQ. The CDR3 here is CASSLVGGLNQPQHF. CDR3 in DNA: TGTGCCAGCAGCTTAGTAGGGGGGCTCAATCAGCCCCAGCATTTT.

This rearrangement joins TRBV9 to TRBJ2-1, with TRBD1 matching over 8 bases. Per germline, CDR1 SGDLS and CDR2 YYNGEE. Trimming removed 4 bases from V and 5 bases from J; junction bases left unmatched: 8. This CDR3 spans 15 amino acids. CDR3 region: CASSHPETGDNEQFF. The CDR3 DNA reads as TGTGCCAGCAGCCACCCCGAGACAGGGGACAATGAGCAGTTCTTC.

This clonotype came up a few times. V and J are TRBV2 and TRBJ2-3, with D tentatively TRBD1 (5 bases). This CDR3 spans 17 amino acids. The V and J ends lost 7 bases and 2 bases respectively, with 22 bases between them. Germline CDR1 reads SNHLY; CDR2 reads FYNNEI. The CDR3 is CASNREPGFAITDTQYF. The CDR3 nucleotides read TGTGCCAGCAACCGCGAGCCAGGGTTTGCGATCACAGATACGCAGTATTTT.